The 21 T cell receptor beta chains reported below all come from one sample, sequenced in a study of blood T cell repertoires in COVID-19. Method: immunoSEQ multiplex PCR; TCRdb's copy keeps in-frame clones and lacks some. Of 230,000 or so clones listed, roughly 90% are singletons. Material: PBMCs or T cells enriched from blood (not recorded which). These receptors were obtained from a woman in her 40s with acute COVID-19.

This clone was counted a few times. The chain has TRBV9 and TRBJ2-3, with 8 bases fitting TRBD2. The CDR3 contains 16 residues. V dropped 2 bases and J dropped 2; count of bases not matched to a gene: 7. In germline, CDR1 is SGDLS, CDR2 YYNGEE. CDR3 residues: CASSVSGGRLTDTQYF. The CDR3 DNA reads as TGTGCCAGCAGCGTCAGCGGGGGCAGACTCACAGATACGCAGTATTTT.

The chain carries TRBV24-1 and TRBJ2-4, with 11 bases identical to TRBD1. V was pared by 5 bases and J by 0 bases, with 11 bases of the junction left unmatched. The CDR3 is 19 residues long. Germline V gene lookup returns CDR1 KGHDR and CDR2 SFDVKD. In nucleotides, the CDR3 is TGTGCCACCAGTGGTGGACAGGGGGCGGGCAGCGTAGCCAAAAACATTCAGTACTTC. Encoded protein: CATSGGQGAGSVAKNIQYF.

The chain carries TRBV3-1 (or the pseudogene TRBV3-2) and TRBJ2-3, with a weak D call TRBD1 (6 bases). CDR1 and CDR2 (germline): LGHDT, YNNKEL (reference sequence). The CDR3 totals 16 residues. Trimming took off 0 bases at V and 2 bases at J, with 12 bases between the two ends. The CDR3 protein is CASSQDGGYNTDTQYF. Written as DNA, the CDR3 is TGTGCCAGCAGCCAAGATGGGGGCTATAACACAGATACGCAGTATTTT.

This chain connects TRBV7-3 to TRBJ1-1, with D possibly matching TRBD1 (5 bases). The V end was cut by 2 bases, the J end by 8 bases, with 15 bases between. Germline lookup yields CDR1 SGHTA and CDR2 FQGTGA. The CDR3 has 14 residues. CDR3 sequence reads: CASSLGPSGGEAFF. The DNA of the CDR3 is TGTGCCAGCAGCTTAGGGCCCTCCGGGGGGGAAGCTTTCTTT.

The genes are TRBV7-9 and TRBJ2-7; a possible D gene is TRBD2 (5 bases). The germline V gene encodes CDR1 SEHNR and CDR2 FQNEAQ (reference sequence). Trimming pared 1 base from V and 2 bases from J, leaving 9 bases between. The CDR3 sequence is 14 residues long. The CDR3 here is CASSLGGPPYEQYF. The CDR3 nucleotides read TGTGCCAGCAGCTTAGGCGGGCCACCCTACGAGCAGTACTTC.

The genes are TRBV7-3 and TRBJ2-2; 7 nucleotides line up with TRBD1. The ends lost 5 bases at V and 5 bases at J; junction bases unmatched: 2. The germline CDR1 and CDR2 sequences are SGHTA and FQGTGA. The CDR3 has 13 amino acids. The CDR3 coding sequence is TGTGCCAGCAGCATACAGGGGACCGGGGAGCTGTTTTTT. It is translated as CASSIQGTGELFF. Complete variable domain (other parts from reference TRBV7-3 and TRBJ2-2): GAGVSQTPSNKVTEKGKYVELRCDPISGHTALYWYRQSLGQGPEFLIYFQGTGAADDSGLPNDRFFAVRPEGSVSTLKIQRTERGDSAVYLCASSIQGTGELFFGEGSRLTVL.

The rearrangement joins TRBV5-4 to TRBJ1-1, with a tentative D call TRBD1 (5 bases). This CDR3 comprises 17 residues. Germline V lookup: CDR1 SGHNT, CDR2 YYREEE (reference sequence). Trimming removed 4 bases from V and 0 bases from J, with 19 bases in between. DNA for the CDR3: TGTGCCAGCAGCCCAAGGCAGGGAAAGGGGATGAACACTGAAGCTTTCTTT. This gives the protein CASSPRQGKGMNTEAFF.

The chain couples TRBV19 to TRBJ2-2; possible D gene TRBD2, 6 bases. CDR1 and CDR2 from the germline V gene are LNHDA and SQIVND (reference sequence). V shed 7 bases and J shed 6 bases, with 21 bases lying between them. This CDR3 region has 16 residues. The chain's CDR3 is CASTPGRGGTAGELFF. The CDR3 DNA follows: TGTGCCAGTACTCCCGGGCGAGGAGGGACGGCCGGGGAGCTGTTTTTT. The complete variable domain, with remaining parts taken from reference TRBV19 and TRBJ2-2, reads DGGITQSPKYLFRKEGQNVTLSCEQNLNHDAMYWYRQDPGQGLRLIYYSQIVNDFQKGDIAEGYSVSREKKESFPLTVTSAQKNPTAFYLCASTPGRGGTAGELFFGEGSRLTVL.

In its sample, this clone was seen once. This chain joins TRBV12-3 or TRBV12-4 and TRBJ1-1, with D hard to call. V lost 7 bases and J lost 1, with 7 bases in between. The CDR3 covers 12 residues. The CDR3 sequence is CASTPWNTEAFF. Here the CDR3 DNA reads TGTGCCAGCACCCCTTGGAACACTGAAGCTTTCTTT.

The rearrangement joins TRBV19 to TRBJ2-2, with 7 bases fitting TRBD1. Germline CDR1 and CDR2: LNHDA and SQIVND (reference sequence). The CDR3 length is 16 residues. V shed 6 bases and J 6 bases; nucleotides not matched to a gene: 13. CDR3 sequence (DNA): TGTGCCAGTAGACCCCCAAGGGGGCAAAGATCCGGGGAGCTGTTTTTT. It encodes CASRPPRGQRSGELFF.

V gene TRBV7-3 combines with J gene TRBJ1-6; D is unclear. The CDR3 totals 13 residues. The V gene lost 2 bases and the J gene lost 9 bases, with 8 bases spanning the gap. From germline, CDR1 is SGHTA and CDR2 FQGTGA. CDR3 loop: CASSLGWSSPLHF. The CDR3 DNA follows: TGTGCCAGCAGCTTAGGTTGGAGTTCACCCCTCCACTTT.

The chain couples TRBV7-8 to TRBJ1-2; D is ambiguous. The CDR3 length is 14 residues. The germline V gene encodes CDR1 SGHVS and CDR2 FQNEAQ. The V and J ends lost 2 bases and 5 bases respectively, with 12 bases between them. CDR3 region: CASSLREGEYGYTF. In DNA form, the CDR3 reads TGTGCCAGCAGCTTACGGGAAGGAGAGTATGGCTACACCTTC.

The chain joins TRBV19 to TRBJ1-1; 7 nucleotides agree with TRBD1. In germline, CDR1 is LNHDA, CDR2 SQIVND (reference sequence). Germline trimming cut 10 bases from V and 11 bases from J; bases unmatched to any gene: 13. The CDR3 is made up of 12 amino acids. CDR3 sequence reads: CATQTGSTMAFF. The DNA for the CDR3 is TGTGCCACTCAGACAGGGTCTACGATGGCTTTCTTT.

The chain carries TRBV9 and TRBJ2-6; 8 bases fit TRBD2. The CDR3 is 18 amino acids. The ends lost 0 bases at V and 0 bases at J; junction bases unmatched: 5. Germline V gene sequence: CDR1 SGDLS, CDR2 YYNGEE. The CDR3 loop reads CASSVGGAGGSGANVLTF. CDR3 coding DNA: TGTGCCAGCAGCGTAGGCGGCGCGGGGGGCTCTGGGGCCAACGTCCTGACTTTC.

This clone came up once. The V gene is TRBV7-3, the J gene TRBJ2-1; 8 positions agree with TRBD2. Germline V CDR1 and CDR2: SGHTA, FQGTGA. The trim removed 4 bases at V and 5 bases at J, leaving 13 bases unmatched. The CDR3 has 17 residues. CDR3 nucleotide sequence: TGTGCCAGCAGCTGGGGCCTCGGTGCGGGGGGAAACAATGAGCAGTTCTTC. Translating gives CASSWGLGAGGNNEQFF.

This clone was seen once. This sequence joins TRBV10-3 and TRBJ2-1; a weak D match, TRBD2 (7 bases). The germline CDR1 and CDR2 sequences are ENHRY and SYGVKD. Trimming removed 9 bases at V and 9 bases at J, with 15 bases between. The CDR3 runs to 12 residues. CDR3 sequence: CAIKGGGAEQFF. In nucleotides, the CDR3 is TGTGCCATAAAAGGGGGGGGAGCTGAGCAGTTCTTC.

This rearrangement joins TRBV6-5 to TRBJ1-1, with 10 bases identical to TRBD1. The CDR3 covers 14 residues. With V trimmed by 5 bases and J by 5 bases, 5 bases remained unmatched. Germline CDR1 reads MNHEY; CDR2 reads SVGAGI. The CDR3 is CASSPRTGGTEAFF. The DNA of the CDR3 is TGTGCCAGCAGTCCACGGACAGGGGGTACTGAAGCTTTCTTT.

This chain connects TRBV6-5 to TRBJ1-2; 8 bases agree with TRBD1. V gave up 11 bases and J gave up 5 bases; unmatched junction bases: 4. The V gene's germline CDR1 is MNHEY and CDR2 SVGAGI. CDR3 length equals 11 residues. DNA for the CDR3: TGTGCCGGGGGGGACAGGTATGGCTACACCTTC. This codes for CAGGDRYGYTF.

The gene calls are TRBV5-1 and TRBJ2-5, with 12 nucleotides matching TRBD2. V lost 5 bases and J lost 1; bases outside the gene matches: 6. CDR3 length equals 16 residues. Germline V CDR1 and CDR2: SGHRS, YFSETQ. CDR3 protein: CASRPTSGGFQETQYF. CDR3 bases: TGCGCCAGCAGGCCGACTAGCGGGGGTTTCCAAGAGACCCAGTACTTC.

This clone appeared a single time. The chain is built from TRBV5-5 and TRBJ2-7; the match to TRBD1 covers 7 bases. V lost 4 bases to trimming and J lost 2 bases; unmatched junction nucleotides: 9. Per the germline V gene, CDR1 is SGHKS and CDR2 is YYEKEE (reference sequence). The CDR3 length is 15 residues. This CDR3 reads CASSPNRGQTYEQYF. The CDR3 region has the DNA TGTGCCAGCAGCCCAAACAGGGGCCAGACCTACGAGCAGTACTTC.

The genes are TRBV6-5 and TRBJ2-7; TRBD2 matches at 11 bases. Germline V gene lookup returns CDR1 MNHEY and CDR2 SVGAGI. Trimming took 6 bases from V and 2 from J; bases not matched to a gene: 3. The CDR3 extends over 14 amino acids. CDR3 region: CASSSTSGAYEQYV. CDR3 nucleotides: TGTGCCAGCAGCTCGACTAGCGGGGCCTACGAGCAGTACGTC.